The 7 T cell receptor beta chains below all came from one sample that was sequenced in a study of T cell repertoires in cytomegalovirus infection. No antigen is known for these receptors. MiXCR, run by TCRdb on the reads, gives a single entry per CDR3 protein. The table lists about 310,000 distinct CDR3 sequences, around 25% of them singletons, with 13% in the top ten. This material consisted of cultured PBMCs, taken from culture after CMV antigen stimulation. Source of these receptors: a human donor in good health (CMV status not recorded). Some clones in this sample may be carry-over from other donors' samples.

In its sample, this clonotype was seen a few times. The chain has TRBV4-1 and TRBJ1-2; D is ambiguous. Germline values: CDR1 MGHRA, CDR2 YSYEKL. The CDR3 is made up of 17 amino acids. Trimming took off 6 bases at V and 2 bases at J, with 22 bases between the two ends. The CDR3 coding sequence is TGCGCCAGCAGTTGGATTGGGTCGGGAGGTGGAAACTATGGCTACACCTTC. This gives the protein CASSWIGSGGGNYGYTF.

The chain links TRBV6-6 to TRBJ2-7; D may correspond to TRBD1 or TRBD2 (5 bases each). This CDR3 region has 14 residues. Germline CDR1 MNHNY, CDR2 SVGAGI (reference sequence). V was trimmed by 2 bases and J by 0 bases, leaving 8 bases between them. CDR3 nucleotide sequence: TGTGCCAGCAGTTACCACGGGGCCTCCTACGAGCAGTACTTC. Translating gives CASSYHGASYEQYF.

This clonotype was counted at least ten times. This rearrangement joins TRBV7-8 to TRBJ2-3; TRBD2 matches at 8 bases. The germline V gene has CDR1 SGHVS and CDR2 FQNEAQ. V dropped 1 base and J dropped 3; count of bases not matched to a gene: 3. This CDR3 is built from 15 residues. In nucleotides, the CDR3 is TGTGCCAGCAGCTTAGACGGGACTAGGACAGATACGCAGTATTTT. Translated, it gives CASSLDGTRTDTQYF.

The CDR3 reads CASSLFPGGYEQYV. The DNA for the CDR3 is TGTGCCAGCAGCTTATTTCCAGGGGGATACGAGCAGTACGTC. The rearrangement uses TRBV11-2 and TRBJ2-7, with 7 bases matching TRBD1. Germline V gene lookup returns CDR1 SGHAT and CDR2 FQNNGV. Trimming removed 2 bases from V and 4 bases from J; junction bases left unmatched: 5. CDR3 length: 14 amino acids.

The genes are TRBV29-1 and TRBJ2-7; TRBD1 aligns across 7 bases. CDR1 and CDR2 from the germline V gene are SQVTM and ANQGSEA. Germline trimming cut 6 bases from V and 0 bases from J; bases unmatched to any gene: 11. The CDR3 runs to 15 residues. The CDR3 sequence: CSVGADRAFSYEQYF. The DNA for the CDR3 is TGCAGCGTGGGAGCTGACAGGGCGTTCTCCTACGAGCAGTACTTC.

This clonotype was detected a few times. This chain's CDR3 is CASSLGERGETQYF. The CDR3 coding sequence is TGCGCCAGCAGCTTGGGCGAGCGGGGGGAGACCCAGTACTTC. The chain couples TRBV5-1 to TRBJ2-5; 8 nucleotides match TRBD2. J lost 5 bases, V lost 0 bases, and 3 bases had no gene match. Looked up from germline, CDR1 is SGHRS and CDR2 is YFSETQ. The CDR3 runs 14 residues.

This clonotype was detected a few times. The rearrangement uses TRBV5-6 and TRBJ1-5; D not resolved. Germline V CDR1 and CDR2: SGHDT, YYEEEE. V lost 4 bases and J lost 9, with 14 bases in between. This CDR3 has 13 residues. Here the CDR3 reads CASSLVGGRPQHF. In nucleotides, the CDR3 is TGTGCCAGCAGCCTCGTAGGTGGTCGGCCCCAGCATTTT.